The 20 T cell receptor beta chains in this list originate from one sample, sequenced in a study of vaccination and CD4 T cells after COVID-19. Their antigens are not known. This sample's time point: late sampling 161 to 241 days after vaccination in three convalescent patients. The treatment denotes: 10-day PBMC culture with coronavirus spike peptide pools or control peptides (ViraFEST assay). The Oncomine TCR Beta short-read assay was what sequenced the DNA obtained from cultured CD4+ T cells. MiXCR, applied by TCRdb to the PCR reads, yields one record per CDR3 protein. The repertoire includes approximately 24,000 distinct CDR3 sequences, 25% to 35% of them detected once, and 7.1% sits in the top ten. The sequencing here drew on CD4+ T cells from blood, cultured in vitro, taken about 7 months after SARS-CoV-2 vaccination. The receptors shown here come from a human donor who had recovered from COVID-19.

The rearrangement links TRBV18 to TRBJ2-5; possible D gene TRBD2, 5 bases. Trimming removed 2 bases from V and 3 bases from J, with 7 bases in between. Germline assignment: CDR1 KGHSH and CDR2 LQKENI. This CDR3 region has 13 residues. Here the CDR3 DNA reads TGTGCCAGCTCACCAAGGCGGGAAGAGACCCAGTACTTC. Amino acid sequence: CASSPRREETQYF.

This clonotype was counted a few times. J is TRBJ1-5 and V is TRBV28; no clear D gene. Germline V gene lookup returns CDR1 MDHEN and CDR2 SYDVKM. The V gene lost 6 bases and the J gene lost 6 bases, with 12 bases spanning the gap. CDR3 length: 13 amino acids. Written as DNA, the CDR3 is TGTGCCAGCAGCTTGGACGGCAGTCAGCCCCAGCATTTT. Encoded protein: CASSLDGSQPQHF.

The chain has TRBV24-1 and TRBJ1-1, with D unresolved. V shed 7 bases and J shed 1 base, with 9 bases lying between them. CDR3 length: 13 amino acids. CDR1 and CDR2 (germline): KGHDR, SFDVKD. Here the CDR3 reads CATSLGRNTEAFF. The DNA for the CDR3 is TGTGCCACCAGCCTCGGGAGGAACACTGAAGCTTTCTTT.

The chain combines TRBV10-3 with TRBJ2-7, with D maybe TRBD2 (5 bases). The length of the CDR3 is 14 residues. Germline-derived CDR1 and CDR2 are ENHRY and SYGVKD. The germline V and J ends were trimmed by 6 bases and 0 bases, with 12 bases remaining between them. CDR3 protein: CAISDRAVSYEQYF. DNA for the CDR3: TGTGCCATCAGCGACCGAGCGGTCTCCTACGAGCAGTACTTC.

Relative to its sample, this clonotype is medium-sized. The rearrangement joins TRBV7-2 to TRBJ2-5; D gene uncertain. The CDR3 runs to 12 residues. CDR1 SGHTA and CDR2 FQGNSA come from the germline V gene. V was shortened by 3 bases and J by 7 bases, with 9 bases between the two germline ends. The CDR3 region has the DNA TGTGCCAGCAGCTTTCTCCCGGGGACCCAGTACTTC. It translates to CASSFLPGTQYF.

The table lists this clonotype with a few counts. The V gene is TRBV6-1, the J gene TRBJ2-7; 12 nucleotides match TRBD2. This CDR3 spans 17 amino acids. Germline trimming cut 2 bases from V and 3 bases from J; bases unmatched to any gene: 8. Germline CDR1 reads MNHNS; CDR2 reads SASEGT. The CDR3 DNA is TGTGCCAGCAGTGAAAAAGCGCTAGCGGGAGGGAACTACGAGCAGTACTTC. Translation: CASSEKALAGGNYEQYF.

The genes are TRBV24-1 and TRBJ2-3; no clear D gene. The CDR3 consists of 11 residues. From germline, CDR1 is KGHDR and CDR2 SFDVKD. Between the trimmed V and J ends, which lost 9 bases and 2 bases, there was a span of 5 bases. CDR3 sequence reads: CATGFTDTQYF. The CDR3 region has the DNA TGTGCCACCGGATTCACAGATACGCAGTATTTT.

This rearrangement joins TRBV5-4 to TRBJ2-7, with TRBD2 matching 8 bases. V gave up 4 bases and J gave up 4 bases; unmatched junction bases: 7. Germline loops: CDR1 SGHNT, CDR2 YYREEE (reference sequence). CDR3 length: 14 residues. CDR3 sequence reads: CASSPGLAQYEQYF. Written as DNA, the CDR3 is TGTGCCAGCAGCCCAGGACTAGCCCAATACGAGCAGTACTTC.

This chain uses TRBV20-1 with TRBJ2-1; D may be TRBD2 (6 bases). The germline CDR1 and CDR2 sequences are DFQATT and SNEGSKA (reference sequence). V was pared by 2 bases and J by 6 bases, with 11 bases between. The CDR3 extends over 13 amino acids. CDR3 sequence reads: CSARSGAGNEQFF. In DNA form, the CDR3 reads TGCAGTGCTAGATCGGGAGCGGGCAATGAGCAGTTCTTC.

This clonotype came up many times. This chain joins TRBV7-6 and TRBJ2-7; TRBD1 agrees at 7 bases. The CDR3 spans 14 residues. Germline V gives CDR1 SGHVS, CDR2 FNYEAQ. J lost 5 bases, V lost 5 bases, and 9 bases had no gene match. The CDR3 DNA sequence: TGTGCCAGCAGCACACTACAGGGGCCCCACGAGCAGTACTTC. Protein sequence: CASSTLQGPHEQYF.

This sequence joins TRBV5-4 and TRBJ1-2; D is ambiguous. Germline V gene sequence: CDR1 SGHNT, CDR2 YYREEE (reference sequence). Trimming cost V 4 bases and J 5 bases, with 12 bases left between them. The CDR3 totals 13 residues. The CDR3 DNA is TGTGCCAGCAGCGACCCCCTCGTATATGGCTACACCTTC. Protein: CASSDPLVYGYTF.

The V call is TRBV11-3, the J call TRBJ2-2; D is possibly TRBD1 (5 bases). Germline CDR1 and CDR2: SGHNT and YENEEA. This CDR3 has 15 amino acids. Trimming removed 5 bases from V and 0 bases from J, with 10 bases in between. CDR3 amino acids: CASSPPGTNTGELFF. The CDR3 nucleotides read TGTGCCAGCAGCCCCCCAGGGACGAACACCGGGGAGCTGTTTTTT.

This clonotype was counted a few times. The rearrangement uses TRBV28 and TRBJ1-5; TRBD1 matches 10 bases. Germline CDR1 MDHEN, CDR2 SYDVKM. The CDR3 runs to 15 residues. V trimming: 4 bases; J trimming: 6 bases; junction bases outside the gene matches: 6. CDR3 sequence: CASSSGQGEAQPQHF. The CDR3 DNA reads TGTGCCAGCAGTTCCGGACAGGGGGAGGCTCAGCCCCAGCATTTT.

There are a few counts of this clonotype. The chain is built from TRBV6-5 and TRBJ1-2; no clear D gene. The CDR3 is 13 amino acids. In germline, CDR1 is MNHEY, CDR2 SVGAGI. The ends were cut back, 0 bases at V and 2 bases at J, with 4 bases in the middle. This CDR3 reads CASSYSRNYGYTF. The CDR3 DNA sequence: TGTGCCAGCAGTTACTCCAGGAACTATGGCTACACCTTC.

This clonotype was seen more than once but under ten times. The chain carries TRBV28 and TRBJ2-5, with 7 bases aligning to TRBD2. Trimming removed 4 bases from V and 13 bases from J; junction bases left unmatched: 9. Germline V CDR1 and CDR2: MDHEN, SYDVKM. The CDR3 is made up of 12 amino acids. The CDR3 loop is CASSSRLAARYF. In nucleotides, the CDR3 is TGTGCCAGCAGTTCAAGACTAGCAGCCCGGTACTTC.

The CDR3 DNA is TGCAGTGCTGGCAAAACAGGGACTCAGCCCCAGCATTTT. Translation gives CSAGKTGTQPQHF. The V call is TRBV20-1, the J call TRBJ1-5; possible D gene TRBD1, 6 bases. The germline V gene encodes CDR1 DFQATT and CDR2 SNEGSKA (reference sequence). The CDR3 has 13 residues. The V end lost 5 bases, the J end lost 6 bases, and 14 bases lay between the germline ends.

This chain connects TRBV21-1 to TRBJ2-5; the D call TRBD1 from the table was never checked on the DNA. TRBV21-1 is a documented pseudogene. This CDR3 region has 13 residues. CDR3 sequence (DNA): TGTGCCAGCACCTGGGACCGAGAAGAGACCCAGTACTTC. Encoded protein: CASTWDREETQYF.

The chain has TRBV20-1 and TRBJ2-3; TRBD1 matches 7 bases. Germline lookup yields CDR1 DFQATT and CDR2 SNEGSKA (reference sequence). This CDR3 region has 15 residues. Losses at the gene ends were 7 bases for V and 4 bases for J; bases not matched to a gene: 14. CDR3: CSGPEQGSWSDTQYF. The CDR3 DNA sequence: TGCAGTGGCCCGGAACAGGGGAGTTGGTCAGATACGCAGTATTTT.

This clonotype has only a few counts. The rearrangement links TRBV19 to TRBJ1-2; 8 nucleotides agree with TRBD1. Trimming cost V 4 bases and J 6 bases; bases outside gene matches: 4. CDR1 and CDR2 from the germline V gene are LNHDA and SQIVND (reference sequence). CDR3 length: 13 residues. In DNA, the CDR3 is TGTGCCAGTAGTAGGGGACAGGAGGATGGCTACACCTTC. Translating gives CASSRGQEDGYTF.

As for this clonotype: At one boundary the junction diverges from the germline segment, which might be a read error. The chain has TRBV7-7 and TRBJ2-5; TRBD2 agrees at 7 bases. The CDR3 has 13 residues. The germline CDR1 and CDR2 sequences are SSHAT and FNYEAQ (reference sequence). CDR3 residues: CASSLPGGETQYF. As DNA, the CDR3 is TGTGCTAGCAGCCTCCCGGGGGGAGAGACCCAGTACTTC.